This T cell receptor beta chain was obtained from a study of glioma-infiltrating T cells after dendritic cell vaccination. In the study overall: Autologous tumor lysate-pulsed dendritic cell vaccination was given between the early 2000s and the early 2010s.

CDR1 SGHRS and CDR2 YFSETQ come from the germline V gene. V shed 0 bases and J shed 1 base, with 10 bases lying between them. The CDR3 is 16 amino acids. Profiled with immunoSEQ multiplex PCR; TCRdb holds only in-frame clones, not every one. The sample consists of around 90,000 clones, roughly three quarters of them appearing once. The sequence came from a human donor with glioblastoma. The V and J genes are TRBV5-1 and TRBJ2-2; a possible D gene is TRBD2 (6 bases). Here the sequenced sample was blood, taken before dendritic cell vaccination. The CDR3 loop is CASSLDGGENTGELFF. The DNA for the CDR3 is TGCGCCAGCAGCTTGGACGGGGGAGAGAACACCGGGGAGCTGTTTTTT.